This TCR beta chain derives from a study of T-cell memory formation after mild COVID-19 (dated by TCRdb to the early 2020s). Concerning the study at large: Most TCR sequence clusters were specific to one of the two donors. Longitudinal TCRalpha and TCRbeta repertoire sequencing tracked T-cell clones expanding and contracting after mild COVID-19 in two donors. The cohort comprised two young, previously healthy adult volunteers, one female and one male. Results the study describes overall, beyond this receptor: Clones contracting from day 15 to 85 had balanced CD4/CD8 phenotypes, while a second wave expanding from day 15 to 37 was biased towards CD4+. Some responding clones were found in pre-infection memory, which suggests that pre-existing cross-reactive memory T cells took part in the SARS-CoV-2 response. Contracting CD4+ clones were located mainly in the CM and EM memory subsets, whereas CD8+ clones were found to be enriched in EMRA. SARS-CoV-2 specificity of the second-wave clones peaking on day 37 was not confirmed. Only two mild cases were covered by the study, and larger cohorts that include severe cases with pre-infection samples were considered necessary.

These reads were obtained on an Illumina NovaSeq 6000. TCRalpha and TCRbeta cDNA libraries were constructed by 5'RACE with constant-segment primers, with sample barcodes and unique molecular identifiers being introduced. RNA was extracted from every sample with Trizol reagent. Library amplification was performed in two PCR steps, and a second sample barcode and Illumina TruSeq adapters were introduced in the second step. Libraries were sequenced on an Illumina NovaSeq with 2 x 150 bp paired-end reads. The authors' analysis ran thus. The reads were demultiplexed and collapsed into UMI-guided consensus sequences using migec v1.2.7. Using mixcr v2.1.11, UMI consensuses were aligned to TRA and TRB V and J templates and then assembled into clonotypes. A clonotype was counted as expanded or contracted only when both edgeR and NoisET called the clonotype significant, with the noise models trained on biological replicates. edgeR calls used a false discovery rate-adjusted p below 0.01 and a log2 fold-change threshold of 1. As an exploratory analysis of dynamics, max-normalized trajectories of the 1000 most abundant clonotypes were examined with PCA combined with hierarchical clustering. Each responding clone was given a CD4 or CD8 phenotype based on the CD4+ and CD8+ repertoires, which had been sequenced separately. Through fastp at Q25 and MiXCR, TCRdb rebuilt clones from the public reads, retaining in-frame beta chains. Entries that share a CDR3 protein sequence are merged under the most common genes and DNA. These V and J calls originate from TCRdb's pipeline instead of the authors' own analysis. This sample lists 160,000 or so distinct CDR3 sequences; roughly 31% were detected once. The ten largest clones capture 12% of the sample.

PBMCs were isolated by Ficoll-Paque density gradient centrifugation. This clonotype was seen more than once but under ten times. The clone's antigen remains unknown. Base qualities are not provided; no much larger clone lies one nucleotide away. Compared with germline, V lacks 6 bases and J lacks 4 bases; bases without a gene match: 3. Sequences MGHRA (CDR1) and YSYEKL (CDR2) are obtained from the germline V gene. Measured from the cysteine to the phenylalanine, the CDR3 is 14 residues long. Kept here is only the CDR3 DNA, which spans 42 bases and is read in frame from base 1. Source material: PBMCs or a T cell subset sorted from them (not recorded which). The chain is encoded by TRBV4-1 joined to TRBJ2-2, and TRBD2 aligns with 9 junction nucleotides. The sequence was collected from an adult woman who had mild COVID-19 (a few samples of this study predate the infection). The sample titles of this study are shuffled in the database, so cell type and time point are left out; the donor was told from shared clones. The CDR3: CASSLAGLTGELFF. Read as DNA, the sequence is TGCGCCAGCAGTCTAGCGGGACTCACCGGGGAGCTGTTTTTT.